This T cell receptor beta chain was captured in a study of human T cells and chemical hapten exposure. Only a few counts were recorded for this clonotype. Its antigen is unknown. Study-wide points: Sensitizing to DPC left TCRs with a frequency above 1 in 1000 unaltered.

Time point in this sample: patch test 3, about 24 weeks after DPC sensitization. Sample treatment: therapeutic diphenylcyclopropenone sensitization with weekly scalp DPC. The authors extracted total RNA from unfractionated whole blood. The CDR3 has 14 residues. Trimming took 5 bases from V and 5 from J, leaving 15 bases between them. Per the germline V gene, CDR1 is SGHDN and CDR2 is FVKESK. From the RACE reads, TCRdb called clonotypes with MiXCR, one entry per CDR3 protein. This sample has under 50,000 distinct CDR3 sequences, with over 7.5% found just once. The chain is built from TRBV14 and TRBJ2-5; a weak D match, TRBD2 (6 bases). The sequences come from whole blood, collected in connection with sensitization to the hapten diphenylcyclopropenone (DPC). The sequence was collected from a man aged 50 to 59 with alopecia areata. Some clones in this sample may be carry-over from other donors' samples. Here the CDR3 DNA reads TGTGCCAGCAGCATCCCCACCCGGGGGGAGACCCAGTACTTC. Its protein product is CASSIPTRGETQYF. The entire variable domain, with the rest obtained from reference TRBV14 and TRBJ2-5, is as follows: EAGVTQFPSHSVIEKGQTVTLRCDPISGHDNLYWYRRVMGKEIKFLLHFVKESKQDESGMPNNRFLAERTGGTYSTLKVQPAELEDSGVYFCASSIPTRGETQYFGPGTRLLVL.